One and the same sample provided the 8 T cell receptor beta chains below, sequenced in a study of beta chain features in type 1 diabetes. Sequencing targeted expressed TCRB transcripts, as all isolated RNA had been reverse transcribed. Only in-frame clones appear in the TCRdb table, and some are missing; sequencing was by immunoSEQ multiplex PCR. The sample holds hundreds of thousands of clones, 15% seen once. The specimen was naive CD4+ T cells from blood. The receptors come from a man aged 18-30 years in good health.

The chain uses TRBV19 and TRBJ2-7; no firm D call. The germline V gene has CDR1 LNHDA and CDR2 SQIVND (reference sequence). V lost 7 bases, J lost 4 bases, and 20 bases lay in between. This CDR3 contains 15 residues. This chain's CDR3 is CASKGGQIDQYEQYF. CDR3 coding DNA: TGTGCCAGTAAAGGCGGCCAGATAGACCAATACGAGCAGTACTTC.

This clone was picked up a small number of times. The genes are TRBV5-5 and TRBJ2-7; no clear D. The CDR3 sequence is 14 residues long. Germline CDR1 SGHKS, CDR2 YYEKEE (reference sequence). Trimming left V 2 bases short and J 1 base short, with 10 bases between. The CDR3 loop reads CASSFGYNSYEQYF. In DNA form, the CDR3 reads TGTGCCAGCAGCTTCGGGTACAATTCCTACGAGCAGTACTTC.

This clone was counted a few times. This chain uses TRBV7-2 with TRBJ2-7, with 9 bases identical to TRBD2. Germline lookup yields CDR1 SGHTA and CDR2 FQGNSA. The CDR3 length is 16 residues. J lost 4 bases, V lost 1 base, and 8 bases had no gene match. Here the CDR3 reads CASSLEGGRVGYEQYF. For the CDR3, the DNA is TGTGCCAGCAGCTTAGAGGGCGGGAGGGTTGGATACGAGCAGTACTTC.

The chain employs TRBV6-6 and TRBJ2-7, with 12 bases that match TRBD2. The V gene's germline CDR1 is MNHNY and CDR2 SVGAGI (reference sequence). V gave up 6 bases and J gave up 9 bases; unmatched junction bases: 9. CDR3 length equals 14 residues. CDR3 sequence reads: CASRPPSGRATQYF. The CDR3 coding sequence is TGTGCCAGCAGACCCCCTAGCGGGAGGGCCACGCAGTACTTC.

The chain couples TRBV19 to TRBJ2-3, with D tentatively TRBD1 (6 bases). The germline CDR1 and CDR2 sequences are LNHDA and SQIVND (reference sequence). The CDR3 contains 14 residues. V lost 6 bases, J lost 7 bases, and 17 bases lay in between. The CDR3 is CASRRTSGEHTQYF. The CDR3 bases are TGTGCCAGTAGACGGACCTCAGGGGAACATACGCAGTATTTT.

The genes are TRBV28 and TRBJ2-1; TRBD1 agrees at 7 bases. Per the germline V gene, CDR1 is MDHEN and CDR2 is SYDVKM. Unmatched junction bases numbered 4, after V lost 8 bases and J lost 0 bases. This CDR3 comprises 14 residues. CDR3 DNA: TGTGCCAGCTTTCCAGGGGGCTCCTACAATGAGCAGTTCTTC. It translates to CASFPGGSYNEQFF.

The V gene is TRBV9, the J gene TRBJ2-1; 9 nucleotides align to TRBD1. The V gene's germline CDR1 is SGDLS and CDR2 YYNGEE. Unmatched junction bases numbered 12, after V lost 4 bases and J lost 7 bases. The CDR3 sequence is 16 residues long. CDR3 sequence reads: CASSLNRDRALNEQFF. As DNA, the CDR3 is TGTGCCAGCAGCTTGAACCGGGACAGGGCCTTGAATGAGCAGTTCTTC. Full variable domain (missing parts from reference TRBV9 and TRBJ2-1): DSGVTQTPKHLITATGQRVTLRCSPRSGDLSVYWYQQSLDQGLQFLIQYYNGEERAKGNILERFSAQQFPDLHSELNLSSLELGDSALYFCASSLNRDRALNEQFFGPGTRLTVL.

The rearrangement links TRBV29-1 to TRBJ2-3, with D maybe TRBD1 (5 bases). V lost 6 bases, J lost 2 bases, and 21 bases lay in between. Germline V gene lookup returns CDR1 SQVTM and CDR2 ANQGSEA. CDR3 size: 16 residues. The CDR3 loop is CSVATQGRIPTDTQYF. In DNA, the CDR3 is TGCAGCGTCGCGACCCAGGGCCGGATTCCCACAGATACGCAGTATTTT.